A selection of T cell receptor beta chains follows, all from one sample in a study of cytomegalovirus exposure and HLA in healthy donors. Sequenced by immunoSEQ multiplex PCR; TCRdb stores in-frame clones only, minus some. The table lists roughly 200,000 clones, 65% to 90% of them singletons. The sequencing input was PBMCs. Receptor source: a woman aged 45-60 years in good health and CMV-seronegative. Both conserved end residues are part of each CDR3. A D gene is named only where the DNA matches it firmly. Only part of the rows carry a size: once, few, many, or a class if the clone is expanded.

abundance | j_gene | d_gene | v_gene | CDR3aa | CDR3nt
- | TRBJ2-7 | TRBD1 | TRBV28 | CASSSGQGGTYEQYF | TGTGCCAGCAGTTCCGGACAGGGCGGAACCTACGAGCAGTACTTC
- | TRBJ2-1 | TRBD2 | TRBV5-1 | CASSIGTSGRTNEQFF | TGCGCCAGCAGCATTGGGACTAGCGGGAGAACAAATGAGCAGTTCTTC
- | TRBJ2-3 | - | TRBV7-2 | CASSLAGTRTDTQYF | TGTGCCAGCAGCTTAGCAGGGACACGCACAGATACGCAGTATTTT
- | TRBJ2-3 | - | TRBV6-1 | CASSPGIRQYF | TGTGCCAGCAGTCCCGGGATTCGACAGTATTTT
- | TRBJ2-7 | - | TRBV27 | CASSSGQNYEQYF | TGTGCCAGCAGTTCAGGACAAAACTACGAGCAGTACTTC
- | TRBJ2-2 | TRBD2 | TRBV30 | CASKGLAFNTGELFF | TGTGCCTCAAAGGGACTAGCGTTTAACACCGGGGAGCTGTTTTTT
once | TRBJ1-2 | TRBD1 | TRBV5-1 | CASSLGSAGGGYGYTF | TGCGCCAGCAGCTTGGGGAGCGCAGGGGGCGGCTATGGCTACACCTTC
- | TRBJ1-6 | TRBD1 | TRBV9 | CASSERTGEYSPLHF | TGTGCCAGCAGCGAAAGGACAGGCGAGTACTCACCCCTCCACTTT
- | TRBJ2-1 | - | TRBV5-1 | CASSFVGARRSWYNEQFF | TGCGCCAGCAGCTTCGTTGGGGCCAGAAGGTCTTGGTACAATGAGCAGTTCTTC
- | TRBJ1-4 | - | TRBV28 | CASSLGALNEKLFF | TGTGCCAGCAGTTTAGGGGCGTTAAATGAAAAACTGTTTTTT